The source of this T cell receptor (beta chain) is a study of PD-1 blockade in classical Hodgkin lymphoma. Some clones are missing from TCRdb's copy, which holds only in-frame ones; the method was immunoSEQ multiplex PCR. The data show 45,000 to 55,000 clones, with 81% seen just once and 15% to 20% held by the top ten. The CDR3 extends over 15 amino acids. CDR1 SGHTA and CDR2 FQGTGA come from the germline V gene. V lost 1 base, J lost 6 bases, and 6 bases stayed unmatched. In regard to this clone: Its target is unknown.

All trial patients relapsed after autologous stem cell transplantation. Relapsed/refractory classical Hodgkin lymphoma patients had complete, partial or progressive responses. Whole-study results and caveats: Sources of repertoire differences remain undefined, possibly disease activity or prior therapy. Diversity in CD4+ TCRs, unlike that measured in CD8+ TCRs, had risen significantly by C4D1. When set against healthy donors, newly diagnosed patients were reported to show lower baseline TCR diversity.

This material consisted of peripheral blood mononuclear cells (PBMCs), taken at baseline. The chain links TRBV7-3 to TRBJ1-2, with 9 bases that match TRBD1. The TCR sequence derives from a human donor with classical Hodgkin lymphoma. The CDR3 DNA sequence: TGTGCCAGCAGCTTAATGGGGACAGGGTTTAATGGCTACACCTTC. Amino acids: CASSLMGTGFNGYTF.